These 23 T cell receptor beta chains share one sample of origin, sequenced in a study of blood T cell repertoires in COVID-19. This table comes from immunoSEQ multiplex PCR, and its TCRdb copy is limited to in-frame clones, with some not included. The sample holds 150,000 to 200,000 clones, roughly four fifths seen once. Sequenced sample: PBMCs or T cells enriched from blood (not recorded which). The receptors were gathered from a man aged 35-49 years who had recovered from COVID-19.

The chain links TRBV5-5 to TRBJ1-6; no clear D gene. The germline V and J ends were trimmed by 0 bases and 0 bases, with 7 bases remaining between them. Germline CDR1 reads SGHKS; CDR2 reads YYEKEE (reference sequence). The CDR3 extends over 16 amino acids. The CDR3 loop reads CASSLEPSSYNSPLHF. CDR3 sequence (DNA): TGTGCCAGCAGCTTGGAGCCGAGCTCCTATAATTCACCCCTCCACTTT.

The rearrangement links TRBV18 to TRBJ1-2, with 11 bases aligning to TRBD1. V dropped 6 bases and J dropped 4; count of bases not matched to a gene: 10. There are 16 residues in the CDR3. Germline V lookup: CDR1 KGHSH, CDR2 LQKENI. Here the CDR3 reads CASSLGTGGLGYGYTF. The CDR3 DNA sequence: TGTGCCAGCTCCCTTGGGACAGGGGGTCTCGGCTATGGCTACACCTTC.

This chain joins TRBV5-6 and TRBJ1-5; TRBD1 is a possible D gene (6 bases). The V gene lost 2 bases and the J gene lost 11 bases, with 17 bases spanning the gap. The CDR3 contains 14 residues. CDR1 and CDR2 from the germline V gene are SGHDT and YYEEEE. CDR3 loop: CASSLLAGGLAQHF. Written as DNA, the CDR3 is TGTGCCAGCAGCTTACTGGCGGGGGGCTTAGCCCAGCATTTT.

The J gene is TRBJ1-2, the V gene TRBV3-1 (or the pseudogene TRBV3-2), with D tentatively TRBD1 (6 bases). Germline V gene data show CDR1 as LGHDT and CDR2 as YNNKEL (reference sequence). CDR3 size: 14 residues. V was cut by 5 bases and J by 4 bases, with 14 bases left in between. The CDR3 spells CASSSYTGSYGYTF. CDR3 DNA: TGTGCCAGCAGCTCCTACACAGGGTCCTATGGCTACACCTTC.

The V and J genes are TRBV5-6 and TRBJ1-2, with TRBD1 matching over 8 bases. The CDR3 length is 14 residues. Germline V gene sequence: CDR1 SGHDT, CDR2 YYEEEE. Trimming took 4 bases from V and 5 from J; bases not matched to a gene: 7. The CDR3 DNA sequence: TGTGCCAGCAGCCTTGGACAGGGAGAGTATGGCTACACCTTC. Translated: CASSLGQGEYGYTF.

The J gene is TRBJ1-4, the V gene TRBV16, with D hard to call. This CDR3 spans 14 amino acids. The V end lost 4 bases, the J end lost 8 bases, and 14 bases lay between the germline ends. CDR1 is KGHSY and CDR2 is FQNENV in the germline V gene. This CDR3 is CASSLLPREEKLFF. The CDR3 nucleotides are TGTGCCAGCAGCCTTCTACCCCGCGAGGAAAAACTGTTTTTT. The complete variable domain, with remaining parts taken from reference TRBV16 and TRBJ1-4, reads GEEVAQTPKHLVRGEGQKAKLYCAPIKGHSYVFWYQQVLKNEFKFLISFQNENVFDETGMPKERFSAKCLPNSPCSLEIQATKLEDSAVYFCASSLLPREEKLFFGSGTQLSVL.

CDR3 in DNA: TGTGCCAGCAGCTTTTCCAGGGCCGGCAAAAGGCAGCCCCAGCATTTT. The encoded protein is CASSFSRAGKRQPQHF. This sequence joins TRBV7-9 and TRBJ1-5; tentatively, D is TRBD1 (5 bases). Trimming cost V 3 bases and J 7 bases, with 19 bases left between them. CDR1 is SEHNR, CDR2 FQNEAQ, per germline (reference sequence). The CDR3 sequence is 16 residues long.

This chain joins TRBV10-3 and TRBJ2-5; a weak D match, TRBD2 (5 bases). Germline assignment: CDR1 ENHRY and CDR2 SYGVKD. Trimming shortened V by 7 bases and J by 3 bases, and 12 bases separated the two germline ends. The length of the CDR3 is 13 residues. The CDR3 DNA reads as TGTGCCATCAATTCGGGAACCAAAGAGACCCAGTACTTC. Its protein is CAINSGTKETQYF.

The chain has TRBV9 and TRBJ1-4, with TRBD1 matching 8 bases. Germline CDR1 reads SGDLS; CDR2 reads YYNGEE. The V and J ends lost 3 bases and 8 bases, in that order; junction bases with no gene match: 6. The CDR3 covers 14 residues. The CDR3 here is CASSDGRGREKLFF. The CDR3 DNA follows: TGTGCCAGCAGCGATGGCAGGGGGCGAGAAAAACTGTTTTTT.

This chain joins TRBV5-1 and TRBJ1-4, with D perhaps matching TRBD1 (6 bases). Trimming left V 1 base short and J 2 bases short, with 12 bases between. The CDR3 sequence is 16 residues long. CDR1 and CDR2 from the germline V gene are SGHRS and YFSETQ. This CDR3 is CASSLSGAVTNEKLFF. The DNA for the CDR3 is TGCGCCAGCAGCTTGTCAGGGGCAGTGACTAATGAAAAACTGTTTTTT.

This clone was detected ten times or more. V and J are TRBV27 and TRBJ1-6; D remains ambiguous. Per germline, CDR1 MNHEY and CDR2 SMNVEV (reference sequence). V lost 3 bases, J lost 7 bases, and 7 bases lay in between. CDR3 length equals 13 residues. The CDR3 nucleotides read TGTGCCAGCAGTTTGGGCCCAAATTCACCCCTCCACTTT. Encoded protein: CASSLGPNSPLHF.

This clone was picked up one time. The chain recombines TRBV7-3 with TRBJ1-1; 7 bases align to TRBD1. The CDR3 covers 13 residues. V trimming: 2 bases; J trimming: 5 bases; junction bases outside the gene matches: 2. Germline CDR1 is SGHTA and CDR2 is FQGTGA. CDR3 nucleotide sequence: TGTGCCAGCAGCTTAGACAGGGAGACTGAAGCTTTCTTT. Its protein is CASSLDRETEAFF. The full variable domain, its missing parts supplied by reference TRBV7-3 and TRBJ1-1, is GAGVSQTPSNKVTEKGKYVELRCDPISGHTALYWYRQSLGQGPEFLIYFQGTGAADDSGLPNDRFFAVRPEGSVSTLKIQRTERGDSAVYLCASSLDRETEAFFGQGTRLTVV.

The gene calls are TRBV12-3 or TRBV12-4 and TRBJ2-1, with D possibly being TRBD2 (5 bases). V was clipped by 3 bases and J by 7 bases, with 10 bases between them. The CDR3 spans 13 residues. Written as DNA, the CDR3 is TGTGCCAGCAGTTTGGGGAGTATGAATGAGCAGTTCTTC. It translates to CASSLGSMNEQFF.

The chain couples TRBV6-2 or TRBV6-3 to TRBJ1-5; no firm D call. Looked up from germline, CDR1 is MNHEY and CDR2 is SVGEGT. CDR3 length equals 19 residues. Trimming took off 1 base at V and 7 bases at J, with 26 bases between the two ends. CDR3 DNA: TGTGCCAGCAGTTACTGGGGTGGAGGGAGCGGTGGAGGACGCCAGCCCCAGCATTTT. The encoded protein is CASSYWGGGSGGGRQPQHF.

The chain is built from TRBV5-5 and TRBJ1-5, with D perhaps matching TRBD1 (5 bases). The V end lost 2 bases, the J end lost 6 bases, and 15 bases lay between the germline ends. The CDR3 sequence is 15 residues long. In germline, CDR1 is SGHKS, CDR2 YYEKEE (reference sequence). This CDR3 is CASSLGGVLGQPQHF. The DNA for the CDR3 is TGTGCCAGCAGCTTAGGAGGGGTTCTCGGTCAGCCCCAGCATTTT.

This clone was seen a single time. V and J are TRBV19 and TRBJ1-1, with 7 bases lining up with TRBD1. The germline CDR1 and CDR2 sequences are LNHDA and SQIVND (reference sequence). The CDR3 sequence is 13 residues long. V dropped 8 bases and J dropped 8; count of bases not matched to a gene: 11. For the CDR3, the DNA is TGTGCCAGTTCTATTGGCGACAGGGCAGAAGCTTTCTTT. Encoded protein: CASSIGDRAEAFF.

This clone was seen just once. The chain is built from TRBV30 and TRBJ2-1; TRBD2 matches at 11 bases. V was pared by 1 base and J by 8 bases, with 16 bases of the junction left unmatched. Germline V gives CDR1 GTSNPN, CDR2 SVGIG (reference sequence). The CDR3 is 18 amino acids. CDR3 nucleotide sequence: TGTGCCTGGAGTGCTGATAGGACTAGCGGGTATCGAAGGGATGAGCAGTTCTTC. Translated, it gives CAWSADRTSGYRRDEQFF.

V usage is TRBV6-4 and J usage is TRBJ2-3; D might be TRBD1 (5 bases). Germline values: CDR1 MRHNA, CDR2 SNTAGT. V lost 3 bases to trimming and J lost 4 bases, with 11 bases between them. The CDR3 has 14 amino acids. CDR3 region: CASSEGQGSDTQYF. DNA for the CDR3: TGTGCCAGCAGTGAAGGGCAGGGCTCAGATACGCAGTATTTT.

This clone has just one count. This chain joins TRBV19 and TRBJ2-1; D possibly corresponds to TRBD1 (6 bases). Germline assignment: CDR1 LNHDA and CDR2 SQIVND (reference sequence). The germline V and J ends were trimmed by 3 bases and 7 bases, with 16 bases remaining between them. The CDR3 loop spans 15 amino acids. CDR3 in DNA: TGTGCCAGTAGTATTAAACGGGACACCGGGAATGAGCAGTTCTTC. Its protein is CASSIKRDTGNEQFF. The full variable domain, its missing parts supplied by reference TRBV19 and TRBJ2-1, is DGGITQSPKYLFRKEGQNVTLSCEQNLNHDAMYWYRQDPGQGLRLIYYSQIVNDFQKGDIAEGYSVSREKKESFPLTVTSAQKNPTAFYLCASSIKRDTGNEQFFGPGTRLTVL.

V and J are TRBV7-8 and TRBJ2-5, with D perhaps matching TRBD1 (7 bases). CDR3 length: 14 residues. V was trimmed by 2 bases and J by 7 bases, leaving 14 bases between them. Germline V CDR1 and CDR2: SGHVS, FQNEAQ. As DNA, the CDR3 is TGTGCCAGCAGCTTAACAGGGGAGGTCGGGACCCAGTACTTC. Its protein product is CASSLTGEVGTQYF.

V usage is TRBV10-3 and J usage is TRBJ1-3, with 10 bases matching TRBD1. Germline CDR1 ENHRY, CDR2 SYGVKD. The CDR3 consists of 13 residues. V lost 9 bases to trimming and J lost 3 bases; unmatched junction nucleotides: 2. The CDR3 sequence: CAIGTGVGNTIYF. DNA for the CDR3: TGTGCCATAGGGACAGGGGTTGGAAACACCATATATTTT.

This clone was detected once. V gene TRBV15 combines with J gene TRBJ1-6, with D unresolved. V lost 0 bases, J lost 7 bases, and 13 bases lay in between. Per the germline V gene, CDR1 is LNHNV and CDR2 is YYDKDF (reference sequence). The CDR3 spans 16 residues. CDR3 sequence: CATSRDTPFANSPLHF. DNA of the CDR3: TGTGCCACCAGCAGAGATACCCCTTTCGCGAATTCACCCCTCCACTTT.

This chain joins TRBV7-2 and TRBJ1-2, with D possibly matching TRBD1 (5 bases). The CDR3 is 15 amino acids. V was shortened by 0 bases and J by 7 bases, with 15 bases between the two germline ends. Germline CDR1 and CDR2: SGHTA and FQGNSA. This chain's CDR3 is CASSLAPPGHLGYTF. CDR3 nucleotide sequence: TGTGCCAGCAGCTTAGCGCCCCCCGGACATCTTGGCTACACCTTC. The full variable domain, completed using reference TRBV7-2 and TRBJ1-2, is GAGVSQSPSNKVTEKGKDVELRCDPISGHTALYWYRQSLGQGLEFLIYFQGNSAPDKSGLPSDRFSAERTGGSVSTLTIQRTQQEDSAVYLCASSLAPPGHLGYTFGSGTRLTVV.